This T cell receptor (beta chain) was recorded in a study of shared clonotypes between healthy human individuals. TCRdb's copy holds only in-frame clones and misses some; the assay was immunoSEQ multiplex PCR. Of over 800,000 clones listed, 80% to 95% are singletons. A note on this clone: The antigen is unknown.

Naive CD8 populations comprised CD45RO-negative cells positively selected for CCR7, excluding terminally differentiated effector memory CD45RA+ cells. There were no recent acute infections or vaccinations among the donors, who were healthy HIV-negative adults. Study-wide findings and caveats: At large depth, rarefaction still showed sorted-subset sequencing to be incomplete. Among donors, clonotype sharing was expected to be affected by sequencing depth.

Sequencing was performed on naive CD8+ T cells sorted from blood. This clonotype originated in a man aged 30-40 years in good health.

CDR3: CASSSPAASSYEQYF. CDR3 coding DNA: TGTGCCAGCAGTTCCCCAGCGGCCAGCTCCTACGAGCAGTACTTC. The chain combines TRBV28 with TRBJ2-7; TRBD2 might be the D (5 bases). Per the germline V gene, CDR1 is MDHEN and CDR2 is SYDVKM. The V end lost 4 bases, the J end lost 0 bases, and 13 bases lay between the germline ends. CDR3 length equals 15 residues.